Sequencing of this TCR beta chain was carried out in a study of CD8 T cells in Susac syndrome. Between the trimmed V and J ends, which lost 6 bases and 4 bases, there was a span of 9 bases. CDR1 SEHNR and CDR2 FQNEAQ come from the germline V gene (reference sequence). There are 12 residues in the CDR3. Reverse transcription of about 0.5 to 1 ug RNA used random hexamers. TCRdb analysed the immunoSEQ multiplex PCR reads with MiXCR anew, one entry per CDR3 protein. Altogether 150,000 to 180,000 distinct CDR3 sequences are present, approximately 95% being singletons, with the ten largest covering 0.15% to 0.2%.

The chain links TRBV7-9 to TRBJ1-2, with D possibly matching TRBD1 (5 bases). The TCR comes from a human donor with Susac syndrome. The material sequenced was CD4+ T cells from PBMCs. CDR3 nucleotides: TGTGCCAGCAGTACCGGGGCCTATGGCTACACCTTC. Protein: CASSTGAYGYTF. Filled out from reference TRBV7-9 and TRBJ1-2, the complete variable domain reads DTGVSQNPRHKITKRGQNVTFRCDPISEHNRLYWYRQTLGQGPEFLTYFQNEAQLEKSRLLSDRFSAERPKGSFSTLEIQRTEQGDSAMYLCASSTGAYGYTFGSGTRLTVV.